This T cell receptor (beta chain) comes out of a study of response to subunit inactivated influenza vaccine. CDR1 and CDR2 from the germline V gene are MNHNS and SASEGT. V lost 7 bases, J lost 7 bases, and 10 bases stayed unmatched. CDR3 length: 16 amino acids. This clonotype was detected only a few times. Via MiXCR, TCRdb re-called the RT-PCR reads, giving one row per CDR3 protein. The profile covers around 600,000 distinct CDR3 sequences, with around 10% appearing a single time and approximately 11% taken by the ten largest. These data also featured in a second study, about T cells expressing NK-cell markers. That investigation notes: Synthesis of TCR beta cDNA relied on 5'RACE template switching carrying UMIs. Sorted T-cell subsets CD3+CD56+NKG2C+, CD3+CD56+NKG2C- and CD3+CD56-NKG2C+ were TCR beta-sequenced. The study sequenced eight donors, seven HCMV-seropositive and one seronegative. More than five donors had dominant NKG2C+ clonotypes that comprised about 1.0-8% of their CD8+ T cells. Similarly, these clonotypes led the CD3+CD56-NKG2C+ fraction as well in a few donors.

This TCR came from a middle-aged man who received an inactivated influenza vaccine. The specimen was PBMCs from blood, collected on the day of vaccination. V and J are TRBV6-1 and TRBJ2-1, with TRBD2 matching over 13 bases. The CDR3 DNA reads TGTGCCAGCAATAGGGCCACTAGCGGGAGGGGTAATGAGCAGTTCTTC. Translation gives CASNRATSGRGNEQFF.